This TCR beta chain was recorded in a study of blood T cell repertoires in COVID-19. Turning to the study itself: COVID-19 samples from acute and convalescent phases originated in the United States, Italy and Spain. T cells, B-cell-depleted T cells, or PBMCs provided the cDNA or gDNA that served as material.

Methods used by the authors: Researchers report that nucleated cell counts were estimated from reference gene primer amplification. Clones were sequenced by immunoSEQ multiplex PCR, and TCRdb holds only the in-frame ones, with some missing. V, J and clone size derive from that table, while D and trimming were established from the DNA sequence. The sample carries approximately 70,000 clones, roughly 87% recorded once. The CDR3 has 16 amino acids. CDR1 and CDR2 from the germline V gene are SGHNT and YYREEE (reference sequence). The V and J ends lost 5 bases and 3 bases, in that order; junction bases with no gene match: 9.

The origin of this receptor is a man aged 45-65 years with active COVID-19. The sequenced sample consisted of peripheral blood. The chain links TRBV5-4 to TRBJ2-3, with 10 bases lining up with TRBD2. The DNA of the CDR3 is TGTGCCAGCAGTTTGAAGAGCGGGAGGGGAACAGATACGCAGTATTTT. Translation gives CASSLKSGRGTDTQYF.